This T cell receptor beta chain was documented in a study of cytomegalovirus exposure and HLA in healthy donors. On the study more broadly: Earlier, approximately 110 million unique TCR beta sequences were recovered from about 200 million T cells by an analysis. Notes on the study in general: Cytomegalovirus status, reportedly, was diagnosed with high specificity and sensitivity by the classifier. Available immune exposure information covered CMV serostatus only. In a later analysis, CMV-associated beta chains were mostly HLA-associated, it appeared.

13 Jbeta primers and 60 Vbeta primers were used for the PCR. Only in-frame clones appear in the TCRdb table, and some are missing; sequencing was by immunoSEQ multiplex PCR. The sample gives roughly 130,000 clones, roughly 66% of which show up once; 6% to 8% is in the top ten. V dropped 3 bases and J dropped 5; count of bases not matched to a gene: 9. This CDR3 has 15 residues. Germline CDR1 reads SGHDT; CDR2 reads YYEEEE. Turning to this clone: Antigen unknown.

The sample taken for sequencing was PBMCs. This chain uses TRBV5-6 with TRBJ2-3, with 7 bases matching TRBD2. The receptor was derived from a woman aged 55 to 70 in good health and CMV-seronegative. CDR3 sequence reads: CASSSPAGEGDTQYF. The CDR3 coding sequence is TGTGCCAGCAGCTCCCCGGCGGGAGAAGGAGATACGCAGTATTTT.